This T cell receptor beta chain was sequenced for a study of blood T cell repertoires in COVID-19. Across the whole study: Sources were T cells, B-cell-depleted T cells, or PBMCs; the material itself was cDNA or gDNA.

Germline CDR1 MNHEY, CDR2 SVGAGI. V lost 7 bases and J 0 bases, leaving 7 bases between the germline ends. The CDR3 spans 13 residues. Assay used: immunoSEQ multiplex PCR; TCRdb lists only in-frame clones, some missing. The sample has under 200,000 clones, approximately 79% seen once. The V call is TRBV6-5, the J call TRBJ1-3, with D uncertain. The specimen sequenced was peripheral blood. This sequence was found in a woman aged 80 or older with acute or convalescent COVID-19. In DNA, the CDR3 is TGTGCCAGCAAACATCGCTCTGGAAACACCATATATTTT. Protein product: CASKHRSGNTIYF.